This entry lists 27 T cell receptor beta chains sequenced from one sample in a study of post-analysis software for immune sequencing data. The authors incorporated unique molecular identifiers into the TCR beta cDNA libraries. TCRdb independently ran MiXCR on the PCR reads; one entry per CDR3 protein. The table records over 700,000 distinct CDR3 sequences, just under 30% of them present only once. Study-level points and caveats: Roughly five TRBV segments appeared more often in patients than in controls, and TRBV5-6, TRBV5-1 and TRBV20-1 were among these.

These receptors have no identified antigens. The sample consisted of blood. These receptors all come from a girl aged 10-17 years with multiple sclerosis.

This clonotype showed up just a few times. The V call is TRBV2, the J call TRBJ1-1; the D gene is possibly TRBD1 (5 bases). This CDR3 comprises 11 residues. Germline V lookup: CDR1 SNHLY, CDR2 FYNNEI. V dropped 8 bases and J dropped 6 bases, with 10 bases sitting between them. The CDR3 loop is CASLGRPEAFF. The CDR3 DNA follows: TGTGCCAGCTTGGGACGGCCTGAAGCTTTCTTT.

Points on this clonotype: At one boundary the junction diverges from the germline segment, which might be a read error. The chain joins TRBV4-3 to TRBJ1-5; D unclear. Germline lookup yields CDR1 LGHNA and CDR2 YSLEER. The CDR3 has 13 residues. The chain's CDR3 is CASSPQRGGPRHF. The CDR3, as DNA: TGCGCCAGCAGCCCTCAGCGGGGTGGGCCCCGGCATTTT.

CDR3 amino acids: CASTTRGTEAFF. CDR3 DNA sequence: TGTGCCAGCACCACGCGGGGCACTGAAGCTTTCTTT. V and J are TRBV6-6 and TRBJ1-1; D call uncertain. CDR3 length: 12 amino acids. Trimming removed 7 bases from V and 4 bases from J, with 10 bases in between. CDR1 is MNHNY and CDR2 is SVGAGI in the germline V gene (reference sequence).

The table lists this clonotype with a count of one. CDR3 coding DNA: TGTGCCAGCAGCTTGCAGGCCTACACTGAAGCTTTCTTT. Amino acids: CASSLQAYTEAFF. The V gene is TRBV7-2, the J gene TRBJ1-1, with D uncertain. The ends were cut back, 3 bases at V and 3 bases at J, with 8 bases in the middle. CDR1 is SGHTA, CDR2 FQGNSA, per germline. The CDR3 contains 13 residues. The entire variable domain, with the rest obtained from reference TRBV7-2 and TRBJ1-1, is as follows: GAGVSQSPSNKVTEKGKDVELRCDPISGHTALYWYRQSLGQGLEFLIYFQGNSAPDKSGLPSDRFSAERTGGSVSTLTIQRTQQEDSAVYLCASSLQAYTEAFFGQGTRLTVV.

V is TRBV5-1 and J is TRBJ2-7; 7 bases are a match to TRBD1. CDR3 size: 15 residues. The germline CDR1 and CDR2 sequences are SGHRS and YFSETQ. Unmatched junction bases numbered 10, after V lost 4 bases and J lost 3 bases. CDR3 loop: CASSLTGKVGYEQYF. Written as DNA, the CDR3 is TGCGCCAGCAGCCTGACAGGGAAGGTGGGCTACGAGCAGTACTTC.

This clonotype was found a few times. V is TRBV20-1 and J is TRBJ2-3; 10 bases agree with TRBD2. V dropped 6 bases and J dropped 12; count of bases not matched to a gene: 9. This CDR3 has 12 amino acids. Germline V gene data show CDR1 as DFQATT and CDR2 as SNEGSKA (reference sequence). CDR3 in DNA: TGCAGTGCGTCGCTAGCGGGGGCATTACAGTATTTT. Its translation: CSASLAGALQYF.

This clonotype occurred once. The chain has TRBV9 and TRBJ2-3, with 9 bases aligning to TRBD2. This CDR3 is built from 16 residues. In germline, CDR1 is SGDLS, CDR2 YYNGEE. J lost 2 bases, V lost 4 bases, and 8 bases had no gene match. This chain's CDR3 is CASSPASGGYTDTQYF. The CDR3 DNA reads TGTGCCAGCAGCCCGGCCAGCGGGGGGTACACAGATACGCAGTATTTT.

V usage is TRBV7-2 and J usage is TRBJ1-1; D not resolved. V was cut by 2 bases and J by 4 bases, with 11 bases left in between. The CDR3 spans 14 residues. CDR1 is SGHTA, CDR2 FQGNSA, per germline. CDR3: CASSLMGKPTEAFF. CDR3 DNA: TGTGCCAGCAGCTTAATGGGGAAGCCCACTGAAGCTTTCTTT.

This chain links TRBV19 with TRBJ2-2; unclear D gene. The CDR3 totals 14 residues. V lost 2 bases, J lost 7 bases, and 11 bases lay in between. Germline V CDR1 and CDR2: LNHDA, SQIVND (reference sequence). The CDR3 is CASSILVGSGELFF. CDR3 nucleotide sequence: TGTGCCAGTAGTATACTGGTGGGTAGCGGGGAGCTGTTTTTT.

The chain joins TRBV6-6 to TRBJ2-1, with D perhaps matching TRBD2 (6 bases). Germline CDR1 is MNHNY and CDR2 is SVGAGI (reference sequence). The CDR3 is made up of 12 amino acids. V lost 3 bases, J lost 9 bases, and 9 bases lay in between. CDR3 loop: CASSYRRVEQFF. Written as DNA, the CDR3 is TGTGCCAGCAGTTATAGGAGGGTTGAGCAGTTCTTC.

Only a few counts were recorded for this clonotype. The rearrangement joins TRBV27 to TRBJ2-7, with D tentatively TRBD2 (7 bases). Germline CDR1 is MNHEY and CDR2 is SMNVEV (reference sequence). V was pared by 2 bases and J by 3 bases, with 14 bases between. The CDR3 extends over 15 amino acids. The DNA of the CDR3 is TGTGCCAGCAGTTTACGGGGGGCGCTTGGCTACGAGCAGTACTTC. This translates into CASSLRGALGYEQYF.

This clonotype was seen only a few times. The gene calls are TRBV27 and TRBJ1-5, with D possibly being TRBD1 (5 bases). The CDR3 is 14 amino acids. Trimming cost V 10 bases and J 3 bases, with 16 bases left between them. Germline CDR1 reads MNHEY; CDR2 reads SMNVEV (reference sequence). CDR3 residues: CATSPAGINQPQHF. Here the CDR3 DNA reads TGTGCCACATCGCCCGCAGGGATCAATCAGCCCCAGCATTTT.

V is TRBV27 and J is TRBJ2-7; D perhaps matches TRBD1 (5 bases). Deletions cut 8 bases from V and 6 bases from J, with 14 bases between. CDR3 length: 12 amino acids. The germline V gene encodes CDR1 MNHEY and CDR2 SMNVEV (reference sequence). In nucleotides, the CDR3 is TGTGCCAGCGGCAGGGTTCTCGGCGAGCAGTACTTC. It is translated as CASGRVLGEQYF.

This clonotype was counted only a few times. The gene calls are TRBV6-1 and TRBJ2-5; perhaps D is TRBD1 or TRBD2 (6 bases each). The CDR3 length is 16 residues. V was clipped by 7 bases and J by 4 bases, with 22 bases between them. The germline gives CDR1 MNHNS, CDR2 SASEGT. CDR3: CASTPYQTGGRETQYF. CDR3 nucleotides: TGTGCCAGCACTCCTTACCAGACAGGAGGGCGAGAGACCCAGTACTTC.

Points on this clonotype: One junction end disagrees with the germline gene, perhaps due to a read error. The chain uses TRBV20-1 and TRBJ1-5; a weak D match, TRBD1 (6 bases). CDR3 length: 12 amino acids. Germline values: CDR1 DFQATT, CDR2 SNEGSKA (reference sequence). This CDR3 reads CSTGSLFQPQHF. DNA for the CDR3: TGCAGTACAGGGTCCTTATTTCAGCCCCAACATTTT.

This clonotype turned up a few times. The J gene is TRBJ1-6, the V gene TRBV4-3; the match to TRBD1 covers 7 bases. V was clipped by 2 bases and J by 5 bases; unmatched bases: 6. Germline V gene lookup returns CDR1 LGHNA and CDR2 YSLEER. The CDR3 is 16 residues long. The CDR3 sequence: CASSQLGTADNSPLHF. CDR3 nucleotide sequence: TGCGCCAGCAGCCAACTGGGGACAGCCGATAATTCACCCCTCCACTTT.

The chain uses TRBV12-5 and TRBJ1-1; maybe TRBD1 (5 bases). CDR1 and CDR2 (germline): LGHNT, FRNRAP. With 1 base removed from V and 3 bases from J, the gap between germline ends came to 9 bases. There are 14 residues in the CDR3. This chain's CDR3 is CASGLGGVHTEAFF. The CDR3 DNA reads as TGTGCTAGTGGTTTGGGGGGGGTGCACACTGAAGCTTTCTTT.

The chain uses TRBV20-1 and TRBJ2-4; D perhaps matches TRBD1 (6 bases). The J call is doubtful: the DNA matches TRBJ2-7 better. The CDR3 sequence is 17 residues long. Per germline, CDR1 DFQATT and CDR2 SNEGSKA (reference sequence). The CDR3 is CSARFTPGQSRGYEQYF. Written as DNA, the CDR3 is TGCAGTGCTAGATTTACTCCGGGACAAAGCAGGGGCTACGAGCAGTACTTC.

The chain is built from TRBV20-1 and TRBJ2-1, with TRBD1 as a possible D gene (5 bases). CDR1 DFQATT and CDR2 SNEGSKA come from the germline V gene (reference sequence). Between the trimmed V and J ends, which lost 0 bases and 8 bases, there was a span of 11 bases. This CDR3 region has 13 residues. The CDR3 here is CSARDPPGHEQFF. CDR3 nucleotide sequence: TGCAGTGCTAGAGATCCCCCAGGGCATGAGCAGTTCTTC.

This chain's CDR3 is CAISELNLAGHGEQFF. CDR3 in DNA: TGTGCCATCAGTGAGTTGAACCTAGCGGGACATGGGGAGCAGTTCTTC. The gene calls are TRBV10-3 and TRBJ2-1; 9 positions agree with TRBD2. The CDR3 totals 16 residues. CDR1 and CDR2 from the germline V gene are ENHRY and SYGVKD. V gave up 1 base and J gave up 10 bases; unmatched junction bases: 11.

The chain combines TRBV2 with TRBJ1-6, with 7 nucleotides matching TRBD1. Germline V CDR1 and CDR2: SNHLY, FYNNEI. With 7 bases clipped from V and 8 bases from J, the junction kept 11 bases outside the gene matches. The length of the CDR3 is 15 residues. This CDR3 is CASKTGTLWDSPLHF. The CDR3 DNA is TGTGCCAGCAAGACAGGGACCCTATGGGATTCACCCCTCCACTTT.

The gene calls are TRBV5-1 and TRBJ1-5; 8 bases line up with TRBD1. CDR1 is SGHRS, CDR2 YFSETQ, per germline. J was trimmed by 5 bases and V by 4 bases; bases with no gene match: 8. There are 15 residues in the CDR3. The CDR3 spells CASSPDGQGDQPQHF. In DNA form, the CDR3 reads TGCGCCAGCAGCCCGGACGGACAGGGAGATCAGCCCCAGCATTTT.

The chain couples TRBV12-3 or TRBV12-4 to TRBJ1-5, with a possible D match to TRBD1 (5 bases). V dropped 2 bases and J dropped 2 bases, with 10 bases sitting between them. CDR3 length: 15 residues. CDR3 nucleotides: TGTGCCAGCAGTTTAATGGGACTCGGCAATCAGCCCCAGCATTTT. Residues: CASSLMGLGNQPQHF.

The chain is built from TRBV5-1 and TRBJ2-2; TRBD2 matches at 7 bases. Trimming cost V 4 bases and J 1 base; bases outside gene matches: 7. This CDR3 has 16 residues. The germline CDR1 and CDR2 sequences are SGHRS and YFSETQ. The CDR3 region is CASSPGGRQNTGELFF. The CDR3 DNA is TGCGCCAGCAGCCCGGGGGGACGACAGAACACCGGGGAGCTGTTTTTT.

The chain joins TRBV7-8 to TRBJ2-1; TRBD1 agrees at 8 bases. This CDR3 region has 18 residues. Germline loops: CDR1 SGHVS, CDR2 FQNEAQ. Trimming took 4 bases from V and 3 from J; bases not matched to a gene: 14. The CDR3 sequence: CASSSRQGFGIIYNEQFF. CDR3 bases: TGTGCCAGCAGCTCCAGACAGGGGTTCGGGATAATCTACAATGAGCAGTTCTTC.

About this clonotype itself: Given a much more abundant clone one base away, this may be a read error. The chain employs TRBV5-1 and TRBJ2-6; 8 nucleotides align to TRBD1. This CDR3 contains 17 residues. The V gene end was trimmed by 0 bases and the J gene end by 2 bases; junction bases not matched to a gene: 4. Germline loops: CDR1 SGHRS, CDR2 YFSETQ. The CDR3 DNA reads as TGCGCCAGCAGCTTGGTAGCAGGGGGCCCTGGGGCCAACGTCCTGACTTTC. This codes for CASSLVAGGPGANVLTF.

This clonotype was counted between two and nine times. This sequence joins TRBV7-8 and TRBJ1-5, with 7 positions matching TRBD1. Per the germline V gene, CDR1 is SGHVS and CDR2 is FQNEAQ. There are 18 residues in the CDR3. V trimming: 4 bases; J trimming: 0 bases; junction bases outside the gene matches: 12. CDR3 sequence: CASSSIPGQQYSNQPQHF. Here the CDR3 DNA reads TGTGCCAGCAGCTCCATTCCGGGACAGCAGTATAGCAATCAGCCCCAGCATTTT.